This entry lists 11 T cell receptor beta chains sequenced from one sample in a study of cytomegalovirus exposure and HLA in healthy donors (dated by TCRdb to about 2017). The library came from the immunoSEQ multiplex PCR assay. For the multiplex PCR, a mixture combining 60 forward primers for TCR Vbeta segments and 13 reverse primers for TCR Jbeta segments was used. TCRdb provides this immuneACCESS table in a form limited to in-frame rearrangements. Some clones are lacking; in checked studies, under half of them reflect an unresolved V gene, and why the rest are absent is not known. The sample table shows 180,000 or so clones, and 75% are seen once. The top ten clones comprise about 3% of the sample. Specimen: PBMCs. The receptors originated from a male donor in good health and CMV-seronegative.

The chain carries TRBV11-2 and TRBJ2-2; 15 nucleotides line up with TRBD2. CDR1 is SGHAT, CDR2 FQNNGV, per germline. This CDR3 has 18 residues. V was clipped by 1 base and J by 4 bases; unmatched bases: 4. CDR3 sequence reads: CASSLVGLAGGRTGELFF. CDR3 nucleotide sequence: TGTGCCAGCAGCTTAGTGGGACTAGCGGGAGGTCGCACCGGGGAGCTGTTTTTT.

The chain carries TRBV7-3 and TRBJ2-5, with 9 bases identical to TRBD1. The junction had 2 bases not matched to a gene; V was cut back by 5 bases and J by 4 bases. Germline V lookup: CDR1 SGHTA, CDR2 FQGTGA. This CDR3 has 13 residues. The CDR3, as DNA: TGTGCCAGCAGCCCGGGACAGGGAGAGACCCAGTACTTC. This sequence encodes CASSPGQGETQYF.

Only one count was recorded for this clone. At the DNA level, this CDR3 is encoded by other sequences in the same sample as well. This chain connects TRBV5-1 to TRBJ1-5; D is undetermined. The V and J ends lost 0 bases and 0 bases respectively, with 4 bases between them. CDR3 length equals 14 residues. The germline gives CDR1 SGHRS, CDR2 YFSETQ. CDR3 amino acids: CASSLDSSNQPQHF. CDR3 nucleotide sequence: TGCGCCAGCAGCTTGGACAGTAGCAATCAGCCCCAGCATTTT.

The chain uses TRBV27 and TRBJ1-5; D remains unclear. The CDR3 is 13 residues long. The V end lost 0 bases, the J end lost 3 bases, and 3 bases lay between the germline ends. The germline CDR1 and CDR2 sequences are MNHEY and SMNVEV (reference sequence). DNA of the CDR3: TGTGCCAGCAGTTTATCCCACAATCAGCCCCAGCATTTT. Protein sequence: CASSLSHNQPQHF.

The chain recombines TRBV27 with TRBJ2-7; D is perhaps TRBD2 (6 bases). The ends were cut back, 3 bases at V and 2 bases at J, with 17 bases in the middle. CDR3 size: 16 residues. The germline V gene has CDR1 MNHEY and CDR2 SMNVEV (reference sequence). CDR3 residues: CASSFFPGDSPYEQYF. CDR3 coding DNA: TGTGCCAGCAGTTTCTTCCCCGGGGACTCACCCTACGAGCAGTACTTC.

V usage is TRBV29-1 and J usage is TRBJ1-2, with 9 bases identical to TRBD1. CDR3 length: 13 amino acids. The germline gives CDR1 SQVTM, CDR2 ANQGSEA. V lost 6 bases to trimming and J lost 4 bases; unmatched junction nucleotides: 6. This CDR3 is CSVSRTGVYGYTF. CDR3 DNA: TGCAGCGTGAGTCGGACAGGGGTCTATGGCTACACCTTC.

This chain links TRBV10-2 with TRBJ2-7; D might be TRBD1 (7 bases). From germline, CDR1 is WSHSY and CDR2 SAAADI. CDR3 length: 13 residues. V dropped 7 bases and J dropped 2 bases, with 12 bases sitting between them. The CDR3 region is CASTGGQTYEQYF. The CDR3 DNA follows: TGCGCCAGCACCGGGGGACAGACCTACGAGCAGTACTTC.

On this clone: The junction shows a germline mismatch at one end, possibly a read error. This rearrangement joins TRBV6-5 to TRBJ1-1; D ambiguous. The CDR3 totals 12 residues. Looked up from germline, CDR1 is MNHEY and CDR2 is SVGAGI. CDR3 protein: CASSYANAEAFF. The CDR3 DNA follows: TGTGCCAGCAGTTACGCGAACGCTGAAGCTTTCTTT.

This chain joins TRBV6-5 and TRBJ2-5; D is possibly TRBD2 (6 bases). The CDR3 spans 13 residues. V lost 2 bases, J lost 7 bases, and 11 bases lay in between. Per the germline V gene, CDR1 is MNHEY and CDR2 is SVGAGI. In DNA form, the CDR3 reads TGTGCCAGCAGTTACGACCGGGAGTGGACCCAGTACTTC. Its translation: CASSYDREWTQYF.

The J gene is TRBJ1-2, the V gene TRBV6-1; D is unresolved. CDR1 is MNHNS, CDR2 SASEGT, per germline. V gave up 3 bases and J gave up 7 bases, with 18 bases separating them. This CDR3 comprises 15 residues. The CDR3 sequence: CASSDAWGGTGGYTF. The CDR3, as DNA: TGTGCCAGCAGTGACGCTTGGGGAGGAACTGGTGGCTACACCTTC.

Concerning this clone itself: The same CDR3 can be traced to other DNA sequences in this sample. The chain couples TRBV9 to TRBJ2-3, with 8 bases that match TRBD1. The CDR3 is 14 residues long. The junction had 4 bases not matched to a gene; V was cut back by 3 bases and J by 4 bases. Germline V gives CDR1 SGDLS, CDR2 YYNGEE. CDR3 region: CASSALQGADTQYF. The CDR3 DNA is TGTGCCAGCAGCGCTTTACAGGGGGCAGATACGCAGTATTTT.